The 18 T cell receptor beta chains below were found in one sample sequenced in a study of cytomegalovirus exposure and HLA in healthy donors. Primers for the PCR totalled 60 Vbeta and 13 Jbeta. Only in-frame clones appear in the TCRdb table, and some are missing; sequencing was by immunoSEQ multiplex PCR. The sample has some 190,000 clones; about 80% are singletons. Sequenced sample: PBMCs. These receptors were collected from a woman under 40 in good health and CMV-seronegative.

The table lists this clone with a few counts. J is TRBJ2-7 and V is TRBV6-6; possible D gene TRBD1, 6 bases. Trimming stripped 4 bases from V and 7 bases from J, with 11 bases between. Germline CDR1 is MNHNY and CDR2 is SVGAGI (reference sequence). CDR3 length: 12 residues. The CDR3 DNA follows: TGTGCCAGCAGTTTCGGGACACAAGAGCAGTACTTC. Protein sequence: CASSFGTQEQYF.

The rearrangement uses TRBV27 and TRBJ2-7; the match to TRBD1 covers 11 bases. This CDR3 region has 15 residues. Looked up from germline, CDR1 is MNHEY and CDR2 is SMNVEV (reference sequence). The V gene end was trimmed by 6 bases and the J gene end by 4 bases; junction bases not matched to a gene: 8. CDR3 amino acids: CASSSWDRGRYEQYF. The CDR3 region has the DNA TGTGCCAGCAGCTCCTGGGACAGGGGGAGGTACGAGCAGTACTTC.

The V and J genes are TRBV6-4 and TRBJ1-6; D is unresolved. Trimming took 2 bases from V and 4 from J, leaving 15 bases between them. Germline CDR1 reads MRHNA; CDR2 reads SNTAGT. This CDR3 is 17 amino acids long. The CDR3 reads CASSDKTNQRYNSPLHF. For the CDR3, the DNA is TGTGCCAGCAGTGACAAGACAAACCAAAGGTATAATTCACCCCTCCACTTT.

Worth noting for this clone: Other DNA sequences in the sample encode the same CDR3. The chain joins TRBV5-6 to TRBJ1-2; TRBD1 agrees at 7 bases. Germline V gene sequence: CDR1 SGHDT, CDR2 YYEEEE. This CDR3 contains 13 residues. The ends lost 2 bases at V and 4 bases at J; junction bases unmatched: 2. The DNA of the CDR3 is TGTGCCAGCAGCTTAGGGACAGTCTATGGCTACACCTTC. Protein: CASSLGTVYGYTF. Full variable domain (missing parts from reference TRBV5-6 and TRBJ1-2): DAGVTQSPTHLIKTRGQQVTLRCSPKSGHDTVSWYQQALGQGPQFIFQYYEEEERQRGNFPDRFSGHQFPNYSSELNVNALLLGDSALYLCASSLGTVYGYTFGSGTRLTVV.

The chain has TRBV12-5 and TRBJ1-5, with a tentative D call TRBD1 (6 bases). V was clipped by 6 bases and J by 3 bases, with 12 bases between them. This CDR3 region has 14 residues. Germline CDR1 reads LGHNT; CDR2 reads FRNRAP. CDR3 protein: CASGPGGLNQPQHF. As DNA, the CDR3 is TGTGCTAGTGGCCCTGGGGGCCTCAATCAGCCCCAGCATTTT. Based on the CDR3 plus reference TRBV12-5 and TRBJ1-5, the full variable domain is DARVTQTPRHKVTEMGQEVTMRCQPILGHNTVFWYRQTMMQGLELLAYFRNRAPLDDSGMPKDRFSAEMPDATLATLKIQPSEPRDSAVYFCASGPGGLNQPQHFGDGTRLSIL.

The chain couples TRBV27 to TRBJ2-7, with TRBD1 matching 8 bases. The CDR3 is 14 amino acids. Germline V CDR1 and CDR2: MNHEY, SMNVEV (reference sequence). The V and J ends lost 3 bases and 4 bases, in that order; junction bases with no gene match: 5. CDR3 sequence reads: CASSFQGANYEQYF. The CDR3 coding sequence is TGTGCCAGCAGTTTTCAGGGGGCTAATTACGAGCAGTACTTC.

V usage is TRBV25-1 and J usage is TRBJ1-4; D may be TRBD1 (5 bases). The CDR3 spans 14 residues. Germline CDR1 reads MGHDK; CDR2 reads SYGVNS. V was pared by 3 bases and J by 8 bases, with 13 bases between. DNA for the CDR3: TGTGCCAGCAGTGATCCACGGCCAGGGGAAAAACTGTTTTTT. This encodes CASSDPRPGEKLFF.

The chain combines TRBV6-5 with TRBJ2-3; tentatively, D is TRBD1 (5 bases). This CDR3 comprises 15 residues. Looked up from germline, CDR1 is MNHEY and CDR2 is SVGAGI. Trimming left V 1 base short and J 6 bases short, with 14 bases between. CDR3 nucleotides: TGTGCCAGCAGTTACTATGCTAGGGGAAGGGATACGCAGTATTTT. As protein: CASSYYARGRDTQYF.

The rearrangement joins TRBV7-2 to TRBJ1-1; no firm D call. Germline CDR1 SGHTA, CDR2 FQGNSA. The CDR3 extends over 16 amino acids. V was trimmed by 1 base and J by 0 bases, leaving 12 bases between them. CDR3 DNA sequence: TGTGCCAGCAGCTTAGTGGCGGGAAATATGAACACTGAAGCTTTCTTT. This encodes CASSLVAGNMNTEAFF.

In DNA, the CDR3 is TGTGCCTGGAGTGTACAAGGGGGCGGCTATGGCTACACCTTC. It is translated as CAWSVQGGGYGYTF. The chain has TRBV30 and TRBJ1-2; 7 bases are a match to TRBD1. The CDR3 extends over 14 amino acids. In germline, CDR1 is GTSNPN, CDR2 SVGIG (reference sequence). J lost 4 bases, V lost 0 bases, and 5 bases had no gene match.

The chain is built from TRBV30 and TRBJ1-1; D is unclear. V was trimmed by 3 bases and J by 1 base, leaving 6 bases between them. Germline CDR1 is GTSNPN and CDR2 is SVGIG (reference sequence). The CDR3 runs 12 residues. CDR3 residues: CAWSWQNTEAFF. The CDR3 DNA reads as TGTGCCTGGAGCTGGCAGAACACTGAAGCTTTCTTT.

As to this clone: Other DNA sequences of this sample code for an identical CDR3. The CDR3 protein is CASSFGTSGVNEQFF. Here the CDR3 DNA reads TGCGCCAGCAGCTTCGGGACTAGCGGGGTGAATGAGCAGTTCTTC. This chain connects TRBV5-1 to TRBJ2-1, with TRBD2 matching over 13 bases. The length of the CDR3 is 15 residues. V was clipped by 2 bases and J by 7 bases; unmatched bases: 3. Germline loops: CDR1 SGHRS, CDR2 YFSETQ.

The chain carries TRBV5-8 and TRBJ2-5, with 10 bases that match TRBD2. CDR1 and CDR2 from the germline V gene are SGHTS and YDEGEE. With 4 bases clipped from V and 5 bases from J, the junction kept 8 bases outside the gene matches. CDR3 length: 15 amino acids. As DNA, the CDR3 is TGTGCCAGCAGCCCTTTAGCGGGGGGCCGGGAGACCCAGTACTTC. Residues: CASSPLAGGRETQYF.

The chain carries TRBV30 and TRBJ2-7; TRBD2 is a possible D gene (5 bases). The CDR3 is 10 amino acids. Germline V gene lookup returns CDR1 GTSNPN and CDR2 SVGIG (reference sequence). The V end was cut by 8 bases, the J end by 5 bases, with 10 bases between. The CDR3 coding sequence is TGTGCCGGAGGTTTCCACGAGCAGTACTTC. Residues: CAGGFHEQYF.

V is TRBV6-5 and J is TRBJ2-3, with 8 bases that match TRBD2. Germline CDR1 is MNHEY and CDR2 is SVGAGI. With V trimmed by 5 bases and J by 3 bases, 4 bases remained unmatched. This CDR3 is 14 amino acids long. The CDR3 loop reads CASSLREGTDTQYF. In DNA, the CDR3 is TGTGCCAGCAGTCTTCGGGAGGGAACAGATACGCAGTATTTT.

The chain employs TRBV7-8 and TRBJ2-1; D possibly corresponds to TRBD1 (6 bases). CDR3 length: 13 residues. CDR1 and CDR2 (germline): SGHVS, FQNEAQ. V was cut by 3 bases and J by 7 bases, with 10 bases left in between. For the CDR3, the DNA is TGTGCCAGCAGCTTTCAGGGGCGGAATGAGCAGTTCTTC. The encoded protein is CASSFQGRNEQFF.

This clone was seen only a few times. This chain uses TRBV7-9 with TRBJ2-5; 9 bases are shared with TRBD2. The CDR3 covers 16 residues. The V and J ends lost 4 bases and 5 bases, in that order; junction bases with no gene match: 11. Germline values: CDR1 SEHNR, CDR2 FQNEAQ (reference sequence). CDR3 residues: CASSSSQRGAWETQYF. The CDR3 nucleotides read TGTGCCAGCAGCTCGTCACAGCGGGGGGCCTGGGAGACCCAGTACTTC. The full variable domain, rest sourced from reference TRBV7-9 and TRBJ2-5, is DTGVSQNPRHKITKRGQNVTFRCDPISEHNRLYWYRQTLGQGPEFLTYFQNEAQLEKSRLLSDRFSAERPKGSFSTLEIQRTEQGDSAMYLCASSSSQRGAWETQYFGPGTRLLVL.

The rearrangement uses TRBV30 and TRBJ2-3; 12 positions agree with TRBD2. The CDR3 sequence is 15 residues long. With 8 bases clipped from V and 6 bases from J, the junction kept 12 bases outside the gene matches. CDR1 is GTSNPN, CDR2 SVGIG, per germline (reference sequence). CDR3 nucleotide sequence: TGTGCCCAAACGACTAGCGGGGGCCCCAGGGATACGCAGTATTTT. It is translated as CAQTTSGGPRDTQYF.